What follows are 2 T cell receptor beta chains derived from one specimen sequenced in a study of blood T cell repertoires in COVID-19. The data were produced by immunoSEQ multiplex PCR, yet TCRdb's version contains in-frame clones alone and is incomplete. The profile shows 150,000 to 200,000 clones, 88% of them singletons. The sequencing input was peripheral blood. The receptors derive from a man in his forties or fifties who had recovered from COVID-19.

This clone was seen a few times. The J gene is TRBJ2-7, the V gene TRBV2; weak D call: TRBD1 (6 bases). With 5 bases removed from V and 4 bases from J, the gap between germline ends came to 9 bases. The CDR3 has 12 amino acids. Germline V gene lookup returns CDR1 SNHLY and CDR2 FYNNEI. The CDR3 region has the DNA TGTGCCAGCAGTCGGACAGTTTACGAGCAGTACTTC. This codes for CASSRTVYEQYF.

This sequence joins TRBV27 and TRBJ1-4; 7 bases fit TRBD1. Germline V gene data show CDR1 as MNHEY and CDR2 as SMNVEV (reference sequence). V dropped 6 bases and J dropped 4; count of bases not matched to a gene: 2. The CDR3 extends over 13 amino acids. Written as DNA, the CDR3 is TGTGCCAGCAGGGGGACAGATAATGAAAAACTGTTTTTT. Encoded protein: CASRGTDNEKLFF.